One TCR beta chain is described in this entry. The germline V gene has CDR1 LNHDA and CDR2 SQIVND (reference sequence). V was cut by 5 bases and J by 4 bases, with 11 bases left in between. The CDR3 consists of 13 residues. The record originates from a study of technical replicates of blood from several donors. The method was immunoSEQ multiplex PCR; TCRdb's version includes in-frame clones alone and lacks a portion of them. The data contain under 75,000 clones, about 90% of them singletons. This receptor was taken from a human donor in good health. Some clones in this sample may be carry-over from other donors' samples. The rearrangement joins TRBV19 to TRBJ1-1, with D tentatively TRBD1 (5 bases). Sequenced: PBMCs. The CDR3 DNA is TGTGCCAGTAGTCACCGGGGGGGCACTGAAGCTTTCTTT. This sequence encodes CASSHRGGTEAFF.